The subject of this entry is one TCR beta chain. Its antigen is still unknown. Focal radiation plus CTLA-4 blockade with ipilimumab was administered to patients who had chemo-refractory metastatic non-small-cell lung cancer. These data originate in a study of radiotherapy plus CTLA-4 blockade in lung cancer. Looking at the study overall: Disease control was achieved by over 30% of patients, and objective responses by 18%.

Findings of the study overall: Per reports, early blood T cell clone dynamics, plus interferon-beta, forecast response most strongly. Blood TCR clones of tumor origin expanded after radiotherapy plus ipilimumab.

This CDR3 spans 15 amino acids. Trimming stripped 11 bases from V and 0 bases from J, with 17 bases between. Germline V gene sequence: CDR1 MNHNS, CDR2 SASEGT. Clones were read by immunoSEQ multiplex PCR, and TCRdb kept only the in-frame ones, dropping some. Of about 60,000 clones listed, more than 60% are singletons. This clonotype was sampled from a human donor with non-small cell lung cancer who had a partial response to radiotherapy plus ipilimumab. Sequencing was performed on peripheral blood, taken from a patient treated with radiotherapy plus ipilimumab. The rearrangement joins TRBV6-1 to TRBJ1-3, with D possibly TRBD1 on 6 matching bases. For the CDR3, the DNA is TGTGCCGGAGCACAGGGTTCGAGCTCTGGAAACACCATATATTTT. It is translated as CAGAQGSSSGNTIYF.